The table lists the clone carrying this T cell receptor (beta chain) with a few counts. This entry is derived from a study of blood T cell repertoires in COVID-19. Deletions cut 6 bases from V and 5 bases from J, with 16 bases between. The germline gives CDR1 SGHAT, CDR2 FQNNGV. This CDR3 has 14 amino acids. Sequencing was performed with immunoSEQ multiplex PCR; in TCRdb, only in-frame clones are kept and a portion is missing. The sample includes some 490,000 clones, approximately 85% of them seen just once. The specimen sequenced was peripheral blood. V gene TRBV11-2 combines with J gene TRBJ1-1; tentative D call: TRBD1 (5 bases). The sequence was collected from a human donor in a cohort sampled during active COVID-19. CDR3 DNA: TGTGCCAGCAGTTCCACAGGCTTATGGACTGAAGCTTTCTTT. Translating it yields CASSSTGLWTEAFF. The full variable domain, rest sourced from reference TRBV11-2 and TRBJ1-1, is EAGVAQSPRYKIIEKRQSVAFWCNPISGHATLYWYQQILGQGPKLLIQFQNNGVVDDSQLPKDRFSAERLKGVDSTLKIQPAKLEDSAVYLCASSSTGLWTEAFFGQGTRLTVV.